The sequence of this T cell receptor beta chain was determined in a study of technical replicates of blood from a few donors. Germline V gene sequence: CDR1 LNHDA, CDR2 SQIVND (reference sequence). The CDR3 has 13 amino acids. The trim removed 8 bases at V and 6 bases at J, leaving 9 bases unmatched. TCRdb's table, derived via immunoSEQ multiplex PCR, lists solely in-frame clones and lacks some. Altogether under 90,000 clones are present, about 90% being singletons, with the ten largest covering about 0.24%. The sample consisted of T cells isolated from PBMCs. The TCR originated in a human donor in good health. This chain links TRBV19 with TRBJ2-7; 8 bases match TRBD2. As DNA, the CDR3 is TGTGCCAGTCTGGGACTAGAGATGAGCGAGCAGTACTTC. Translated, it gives CASLGLEMSEQYF.